The table lists the clone carrying this T cell receptor beta chain with many counts. Its specificity is unknown. This specimen comes from a study of blood T cells in healthy people across ages. Study observations and caveats: A roughly linear age-dependent decrease characterized TCR beta diversity per million T cells. In the absence of known donor CMV status, changes in expanded clonotypes were possibly confounded. It was the long-lived donors that had more naive CD4+ cells and higher diversity than aged donors.

Each individual donor underwent a draw of roughly 10 milliliters of peripheral blood. This CDR3 comprises 12 residues. Trimming removed 4 bases at V and 7 bases at J, with 10 bases between. Germline loops: CDR1 MNHEY, CDR2 SMNVEV (reference sequence). Alongside a J-beta primer mix, a sample-barcoded 5' primer served in a second PCR lasting roughly 6 to 12 cycles. TCRdb used MiXCR to reprocess the 5' RACE reads, holding one entry per CDR3 protein. Altogether some 860,000 distinct CDR3 sequences are present, 56% being singletons, with the ten largest covering roughly 26%. The specimen sequenced was blood. The rearrangement joins TRBV27 to TRBJ1-1; a weak D match, TRBD1 (5 bases). This TCR was sampled from a man in his forties in good health. CDR3 sequence reads: CASSYQGGEAFF. The DNA of the CDR3 is TGTGCCAGCAGTTACCAGGGTGGTGAAGCTTTCTTT.